The rows below give T cell receptor beta chains drawn from one sample of a study of T cell responses to AZD1222 COVID-19 vaccine. Sequencing used immunoSEQ multiplex PCR; TCRdb keeps in-frame clones, though not all of them. Among 70,000 to 95,000 clones listed, around nine tenths were seen once. The sequences come from peripheral blood, collected 28 days after the second AZD1222 dose. Receptors were obtained from an adult who received the AZD1222 COVID-19 vaccine. CDR3s include the opening cysteine and the closing phenylalanine or tryptophan.

CDR3 | J | V
CASKSGIWHQPQHF | TRBJ1-5 | TRBV27
CASSRQTDTDTQYF | TRBJ2-3 | TRBV18
CASSPGGYMNTEAFF | TRBJ1-1 | TRBV6-5
CASTPLWGPQHF | TRBJ1-5 | TRBV6-6
CASSPPSAYEQYF | TRBJ2-7 | TRBV18
CASSLDPPSNYGYTF | TRBJ1-2 | TRBV5-1
CASRPRGGRNQPQHF | TRBJ1-5 | TRBV6-5
CASGFLWVDTQYF | TRBJ2-3 | TRBV12-5
CASSLREGQGIYF | TRBJ2-7 | TRBV7-2
CASSQPGTAQETQYF | TRBJ2-5 | TRBV4-2